This TCR beta chain was captured in a study of tumor-infiltrating lymphocytes in primary liver carcinoma. Overall study results and limits: In tumor-adjacent and tumor-blood pairs, overlap was lower than in tumor region pairs.

In the case of this clonotype: As yet, its antigen is unknown.

A constant-region primer primed TCR beta cDNA synthesis from 400 to 550 ng of total RNA. Three-round nested multiplex PCR performed with slightly modified ARM-PCR produced the TCR beta libraries. Rounds one and two of PCR, each of 9 to 11 cycles, were primed with TRBV1-TRBV30 forward primers and a C-beta reverse primer. In TCRdb, the multiplex PCR reads were re-called with MiXCR into one record per CDR3 protein. The sample carries over 100,000 distinct CDR3 sequences, around 70% recorded once. CDR1 MGHRA and CDR2 YSYEKL come from the germline V gene. With 7 bases removed from V and 8 bases from J, the gap between germline ends came to 12 bases. The CDR3 length is 12 residues. Unsorted bulk tissue, about 19-32 mg of it, served as the source for co-extraction of RNA and DNA.

The TCR sequence derives from a woman in her sixties or seventies with primary liver carcinoma and hepatitis B virus infection. Material for sequencing was tumor-adjacent normal liver tissue. This sequence joins TRBV4-1 and TRBJ2-1; weak D call: TRBD1 (5 bases). In DNA, the CDR3 is TGCGCCAGCAACCGTATAGGGGATGAGCAGTTCTTC. Protein sequence: CASNRIGDEQFF.